A selection of T cell receptor beta chains follows, all from one sample in a study of T-cell memory formation after mild COVID-19. A single record per CDR3 protein comes from TCRdb applying MiXCR to the 5' RACE reads. The sample includes 350,000 to 550,000 distinct CDR3 sequences, over 15% of them seen just once. The specimen was PBMCs or a T cell subset sorted from them (not recorded which). The receptors were sampled from a man younger than 35 who had mild COVID-19 (a few samples of this study predate the infection). Cell type and time point are not known. Both conserved end residues are part of each CDR3. The D gene is left open where the match is weak. Some rows mark clone size as missing; the rest say once, few, many or name a class of expanded clone.

v_gene,abundance,j_gene,d_gene,CDR3nt,CDR3aa
TRBV7-9,-,TRBJ2-1,-,TGTGCCAGCCCTAGTAGCTCCTACAATGAGCAGTTCTTC,CASPSSSYNEQFF
TRBV25-1,few,TRBJ1-2,-,TGTGCCAGCAGCGCCCTCCGGGGAGGAGGCTATGGCTACACCTTC,CASSALRGGGYGYTF
TRBV5-5,many,TRBJ2-3,-,TGTGCCAGCAGCTTGGAGTGGGGCGCAGATACGCAGTATTTT,CASSLEWGADTQYF
TRBV27,-,TRBJ1-5,-,TGTGCCAGCAGCGATACAGGGATTTTAGGTCAGCCCCAGCATTTT,CASSDTGILGQPQHF
TRBV9,-,TRBJ2-2,TRBD2,TGTGCCAGCAGCGTAGAGGCGGGGGGCGACACCGGGGAGCTGTTTTTT,CASSVEAGGDTGELFF
TRBV4-3,few,TRBJ1-6,-,TGCGCCAGCAGCCAAGATCGGGCGGGAAGTTCACCCCTCCACTTT,CASSQDRAGSSPLHF
TRBV5-1,few,TRBJ1-2,-,TGCGCCAGCAGCTTGCAGGTGAACTATGGCTACACCTTC,CASSLQVNYGYTF
TRBV5-6,-,TRBJ2-5,-,TGTGCCAGCAGCTTGCCTCCGGGACACACCTCTCAAGAGACCCAGTACTTC,CASSLPPGHTSQETQYF
TRBV5-1,-,TRBJ1-2,TRBD1,TGCGCCAGCACGGGTTACGGGACAGGGACCTCCTCCTATGGCTACACCTTC,CASTGYGTGTSSYGYTF
TRBV5-1,-,TRBJ2-2,-,TGCGCCAGCAGCTTGGGGGACTTTCTAAACACCGGGGAGCTGTTTTTT,CASSLGDFLNTGELFF
TRBV6-1,-,TRBJ2-3,-,TGTGCCAGCAGTGATAGGGGGGGCCGCACAGATACGCAGTATTTT,CASSDRGGRTDTQYF
TRBV6-5,-,TRBJ1-5,-,TGTGCCAGCAGTTACTCGTACGGTAGCAATCAGCCCCAGCATTTT,CASSYSYGSNQPQHF
TRBV7-8,-,TRBJ2-5,-,TGTGCCAGCAGCTTATCCCCCTGGCAAGAGACCCAGTACTTC,CASSLSPWQETQYF
TRBV24-1,-,TRBJ2-1,TRBD1,TGTGCCACCAGTGATTTATCGGGACAGTCCTCCTACAATGAGCAGTTCTTC,CATSDLSGQSSYNEQFF
TRBV7-9,-,TRBJ2-5,TRBD1,TGTGCCAGCAGCCCACGCACCGGGACAGGGGAAGAGACCCAGTACTTC,CASSPRTGTGEETQYF
TRBV5-1,few,TRBJ2-5,-,TGCGCCAGCAGCACAGAGGCGATCCAAGAGACCCAGTACTTC,CASSTEAIQETQYF
TRBV5-1,many,TRBJ1-1,-,TGTGCCAGCAGCTTAGGAGGGGGCACTGAAGCTTTCTTT,CASSLGGGTEAFF
TRBV6-2/TRBV6-3,-,TRBJ1-6,-,TGTGCCAGCAGTTACGGGACCTTTTCACCCCTCCACTTT,CASSYGTFSPLHF
TRBV20-1,-,TRBJ1-5,-,TGCAGTGCTAGTGGTGGTGAGCAGCCCCAGCATTTT,CSASGGEQPQHF
TRBV6-6,-,TRBJ1-1,-,TGTGCCAGCAGTAGAGAGGGGACGAACACTGAAGCTTTCTTT,CASSREGTNTEAFF
TRBV7-2,-,TRBJ2-3,TRBD2,TGTGCCAGCAGACGGACTAGCGGGGGTGTAGATACGCAGTATTTT,CASRRTSGGVDTQYF
TRBV18,few,TRBJ1-1,-,TGTGCCAGCTCACCTCTCAGGGACCCTTCGAACACTGAAGCTTTCTTT,CASSPLRDPSNTEAFF
TRBV9,-,TRBJ2-5,-,TGTGCCAGCAGCCCCAGGATAGGGGAGAGCGGAGAGACCCAGTACTTC,CASSPRIGESGETQYF
TRBV18,-,TRBJ2-7,TRBD1,TGTGCCAGCTCACCAGGGACAGGGGGGAGCGAGCAGTACTTC,CASSPGTGGSEQYF
TRBV7-6,-,TRBJ2-3,-,TGTGCCAGCAGCTCCCCCCTGGGGGGTTACTCCACAGATACGCAGTATTTT,CASSSPLGGYSTDTQYF
TRBV4-2,-,TRBJ2-6,TRBD1,TGTGCCAGCATCCCCCCACAGGGGGCTGGGGCCAACGTCCTGACTTTC,CASIPPQGAGANVLTF
TRBV24-1,many,TRBJ2-1,-,TGTGCCACCAGTGATACCAGGTCGGGCAATGAGCAGTTCTTC,CATSDTRSGNEQFF
TRBV4-3,-,TRBJ2-7,-,TGCGCCAGCAGCCAAGATAGGACGGTTTACGAGCAGTACTTC,CASSQDRTVYEQYF
TRBV7-3,-,TRBJ2-2,TRBD1,TGTGCCAGCAGCCGACAGGGCGACGGGGAGCTGTTTTTT,CASSRQGDGELFF
TRBV7-3,few,TRBJ2-5,TRBD1,TGTGCCAGCAGCTCAGGGACAGGGGGGGAGACCCAGTACTTC,CASSSGTGGETQYF
TRBV9,many,TRBJ2-3,TRBD2,TGTGCCAGCAGCGTAGCCAGCGGGGGGGGCACAGATACGCAGTATTTT,CASSVASGGGTDTQYF
TRBV20-1,-,TRBJ1-1,-,TGCAGTGCTCGACAGGCGCCCACAATGAACACTGAAGCTTTCTTT,CSARQAPTMNTEAFF
TRBV10-3,-,TRBJ1-1,-,TGTGCCACCCAGCCGGCTGAAGCTTTCTTT,CATQPAEAFF
TRBV7-2,few,TRBJ2-3,TRBD2,TGTGCCAGCAGCTTAAAACTAGCGGGGACTGGGGATACGCAGTATTTT,CASSLKLAGTGDTQYF
TRBV20-1,-,TRBJ2-3,-,TGCAGTGCTAGAGATCAGGGGCGCACAGATACGCAGTATTTT,CSARDQGRTDTQYF
TRBV12-3/TRBV12-4,-,TRBJ2-3,-,TGTGCCAGCAGCAACAGGGCTAGGCCAGATACGCAGTATTTT,CASSNRARPDTQYF
TRBV5-1,few,TRBJ2-2,-,TGCGCCAGCAGCTGGGCCTACACCGGGGAGCTGTTTTTT,CASSWAYTGELFF